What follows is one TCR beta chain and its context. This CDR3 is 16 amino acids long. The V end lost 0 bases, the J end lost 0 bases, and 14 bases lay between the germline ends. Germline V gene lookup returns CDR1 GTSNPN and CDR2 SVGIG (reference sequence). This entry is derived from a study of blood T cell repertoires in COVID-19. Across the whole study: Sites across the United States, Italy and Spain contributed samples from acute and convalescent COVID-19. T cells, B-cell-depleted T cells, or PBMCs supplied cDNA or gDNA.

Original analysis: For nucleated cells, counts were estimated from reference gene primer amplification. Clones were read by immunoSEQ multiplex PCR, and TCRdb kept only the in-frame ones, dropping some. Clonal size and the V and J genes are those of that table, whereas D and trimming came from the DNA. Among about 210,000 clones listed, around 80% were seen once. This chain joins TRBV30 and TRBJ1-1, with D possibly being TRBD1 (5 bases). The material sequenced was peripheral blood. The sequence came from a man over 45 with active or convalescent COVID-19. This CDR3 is CAWSVKGRGMNTEAFF. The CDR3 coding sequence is TGTGCCTGGAGTGTAAAGGGGAGGGGCATGAACACTGAAGCTTTCTTT. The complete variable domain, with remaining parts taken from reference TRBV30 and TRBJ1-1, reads SQTIHQWPATLVQPVGSPLSLECTVEGTSNPNLYWYRQAAGRGLQLLFYSVGIGQISSEVPQNLSASRPQDRQFILSSKKLLLSDSGFYLCAWSVKGRGMNTEAFFGQGTRLTVV.